The entry below gives a single T cell receptor beta chain sequence along with its context. Its antigen is still unknown. This sample is part of a study of cytomegalovirus exposure and HLA in healthy donors. Findings of the study overall: Sequencing artifact likely explains a cluster of highly shared sequence variants.

Trimming cost V 2 bases and J 2 bases, with 12 bases left between them. CDR3 length equals 15 residues. CDR1 KGHSH and CDR2 LQKENI come from the germline V gene. Researchers ran the PCR with 60 Vbeta and 13 Jbeta primers. TCRdb keeps only in-frame clones here, not all; method: immunoSEQ multiplex PCR. Of around 140,000 clones in the sample, roughly two thirds were seen once. This TCR was sampled from a male donor in good health and CMV-seronegative. The V and J genes are TRBV18 and TRBJ1-1, with D possibly TRBD1 on 6 matching bases. The sample taken for sequencing was PBMCs. This CDR3 is CASSPSGQTNTEAFF. The CDR3 DNA is TGTGCCAGCTCACCAAGTGGACAGACTAACACTGAAGCTTTCTTT.